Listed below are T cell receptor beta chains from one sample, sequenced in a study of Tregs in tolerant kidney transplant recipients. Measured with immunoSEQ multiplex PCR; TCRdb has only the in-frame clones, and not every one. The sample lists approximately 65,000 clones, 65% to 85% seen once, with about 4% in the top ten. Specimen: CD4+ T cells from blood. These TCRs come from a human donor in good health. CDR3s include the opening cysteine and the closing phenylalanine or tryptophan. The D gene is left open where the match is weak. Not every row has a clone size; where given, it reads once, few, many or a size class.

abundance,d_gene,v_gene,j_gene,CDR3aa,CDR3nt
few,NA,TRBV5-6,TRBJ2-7,CASSLDRDVSYEQYF,TGTGCCAGCAGCTTGGACAGGGATGTTTCCTACGAGCAGTACTTC
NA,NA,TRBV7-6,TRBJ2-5,CASSSSYRGAQETQYF,TGTGCCAGCAGCTCAAGCTACCGGGGGGCGCAAGAGACCCAGTACTTC
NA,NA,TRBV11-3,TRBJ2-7,CASSSESYEQYF,TGTGCCAGCAGCTCCGAATCTTACGAGCAGTACTTC
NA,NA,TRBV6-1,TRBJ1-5,CASSDRNWQPQHF,TGTGCCAGCAGCGACAGGAACTGGCAGCCCCAGCATTTT
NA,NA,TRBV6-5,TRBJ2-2,CASSSTHNTGELFF,TGTGCCAGCAGTTCAACCCACAACACCGGGGAGCTGTTTTTT
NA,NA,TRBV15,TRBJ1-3,CATSRDRVGNTIYF,TGTGCCACCAGCAGAGATCGGGTCGGAAACACCATATATTTT
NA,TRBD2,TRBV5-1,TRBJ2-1,CASSFGLAGINEQFF,TGCGCCAGCAGCTTTGGACTAGCGGGAATCAATGAGCAGTTCTTC
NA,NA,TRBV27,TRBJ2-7,CASSLWTDQGLPPHEQYF,TGTGCCAGCAGTTTATGGACCGACCAGGGACTTCCCCCCCACGAGCAGTACTTC
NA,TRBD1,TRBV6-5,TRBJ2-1,CASSTGTGFGRQLF,TGTGCCAGCAGCACCGGGACAGGGTTTGGTCGGCAGCTCTTC
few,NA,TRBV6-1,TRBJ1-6,CASSETRINSPLHF,TGTGCCAGCAGTGAGACACGGATCAATTCACCCCTCCACTTT
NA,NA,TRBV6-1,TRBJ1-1,CASNEAFF,TGTGCCAGCAATGAAGCTTTCTTT
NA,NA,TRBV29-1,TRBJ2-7,CSVWEGGAEQYF,TGCAGCGTTTGGGAGGGGGGGGCCGAGCAGTACTTC
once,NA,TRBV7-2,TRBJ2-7,CASSLAQGGSQYF,TGTGCCAGCAGCTTAGCGCAGGGAGGCTCCCAGTACTTC
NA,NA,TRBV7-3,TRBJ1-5,CASSLTPDQPQHF,TGTGCCAGCAGCTTAACCCCGGATCAGCCCCAGCATTTT
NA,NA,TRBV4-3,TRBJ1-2,CASSQDAGTYGYTF,TGCGCCAGCAGCCAAGATGCAGGGACCTATGGCTACACCTTC
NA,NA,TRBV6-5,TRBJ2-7,CASSENGPEQYF,TGTGCCAGCAGTGAGAATGGTCCCGAGCAGTACTTC
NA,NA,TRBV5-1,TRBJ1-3,CASSPRVGVGNTIYF,TGCGCCAGCAGCCCCCGGGTTGGGGTTGGAAACACCATATATTTT
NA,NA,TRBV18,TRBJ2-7,CASSPPFDGNEQYF,TGTGCCAGCTCACCCCCGTTCGACGGTAACGAGCAGTACTTC
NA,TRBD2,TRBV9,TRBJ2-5,CASSLGTSGAQETQYF,TGTGCCAGCAGCCTCGGGACTAGCGGTGCTCAAGAGACCCAGTACTTC
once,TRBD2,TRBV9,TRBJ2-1,CASSPGTSGSSYNEQFF,TGTGCCAGCAGCCCTGGGACTAGCGGGAGCTCCTACAATGAGCAGTTCTTC
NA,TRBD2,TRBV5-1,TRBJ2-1,CASSLEGGSGNEQFF,TGCGCCAGCAGCTTGGAGGGCGGGAGTGGAAATGAGCAGTTCTTC
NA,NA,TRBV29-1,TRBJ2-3,CSVEFGGRVFGTDTQYF,TGCAGCGTTGAATTCGGGGGTAGGGTCTTTGGCACAGATACGCAGTATTTT
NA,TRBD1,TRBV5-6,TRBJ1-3,CASTVPGQGNTIYF,TGTGCCAGCACCGTCCCGGGACAGGGAAACACCATATATTTT
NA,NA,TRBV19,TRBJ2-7,CASSISTTSSYEQYF,TGTGCCAGTAGTATCTCCACCACGAGCTCCTACGAGCAGTACTTC
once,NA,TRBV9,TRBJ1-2,CASSQQPDANYGYTF,TGTGCCAGCAGCCAGCAGCCGGACGCTAACTATGGCTACACCTTC
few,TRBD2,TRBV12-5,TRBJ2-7,CASGLVNWAGTSYEQYF,TGTGCTAGTGGTTTGGTCAACTGGGCAGGGACTAGCTACGAGCAGTACTTC
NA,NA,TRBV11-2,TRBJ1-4,CASSLDRGSEKLFF,TGTGCCAGCAGCTTAGACAGGGGTAGTGAAAAACTGTTTTTT
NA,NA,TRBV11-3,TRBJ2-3,CASSLGGLLTDTQYF,TGTGCCAGCAGCTTAGGGGGACTTCTCACAGATACGCAGTATTTT
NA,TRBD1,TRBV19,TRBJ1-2,CASSIVGTGGNYGYTF,TGTGCCAGTAGTATAGTCGGGACAGGGGGCAACTATGGCTACACCTTC
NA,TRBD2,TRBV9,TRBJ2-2,CASSVTSGGSTGELFF,TGTGCCAGCAGCGTAACTAGCGGGGGGAGCACCGGGGAGCTGTTTTTT
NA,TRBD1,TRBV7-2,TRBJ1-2,CASSSGTGDDGYTF,TGTGCCAGCAGCTCGGGGACAGGGGACGATGGCTACACCTTC
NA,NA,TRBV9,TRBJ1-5,CASSVTPSKDQPQHF,TGTGCCAGCAGCGTAACCCCCAGCAAGGATCAGCCCCAGCATTTT
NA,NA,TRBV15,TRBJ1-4,CATSSRANEKLFF,TGTGCCACCAGCTCTCGAGCTAATGAAAAACTGTTTTTT
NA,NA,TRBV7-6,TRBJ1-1,CASSLGGGGVEAFF,TGTGCCAGCAGCTTGGGAGGGGGAGGTGTTGAAGCTTTCTTT
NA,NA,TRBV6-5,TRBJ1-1,CASTSTRRTEAFF,TGTGCCAGCACCTCGACGAGAAGAACTGAAGCTTTCTTT
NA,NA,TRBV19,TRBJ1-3,CASSSPGPDSGNTIYF,TGTGCCAGTAGTTCTCCGGGACCGGACTCTGGAAACACCATATATTTT
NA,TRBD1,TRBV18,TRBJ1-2,CASSRDRVDYGYTF,TGTGCCAGCTCGCGGGACAGGGTGGACTATGGCTACACCTTC
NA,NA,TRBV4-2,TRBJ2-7,CASSQDRGLEQYF,TGTGCCAGCAGCCAAGACAGGGGTCTCGAGCAGTACTTC
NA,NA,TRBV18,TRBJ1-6,CASRFLGDNSPLHF,TGTGCCAGCCGGTTCTTGGGGGATAATTCACCCCTCCACTTT
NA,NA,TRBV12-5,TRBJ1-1,CASGLVLGSRNTEAFF,TGTGCTAGTGGTTTGGTACTGGGGTCCCGGAACACTGAAGCTTTCTTT
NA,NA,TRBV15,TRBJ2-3,CATSRIQGEGTDTQYF,TGTGCCACCAGCCGAATACAGGGTGAGGGCACAGATACGCAGTATTTT
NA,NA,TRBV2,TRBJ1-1,CASSVGKNTEAFF,TGTGCCAGCAGTGTTGGGAAGAACACTGAAGCTTTCTTT
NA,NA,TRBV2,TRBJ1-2,CASSEEWEAYGYTF,TGTGCCAGCAGTGAAGAGTGGGAGGCTTATGGCTACACCTTC
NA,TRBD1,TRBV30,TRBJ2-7,CAWARQGVYEQYF,TGTGCCTGGGCACGACAGGGGGTCTACGAGCAGTACTTC
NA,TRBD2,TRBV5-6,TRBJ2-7,CASSLARGGDEYEQYF,TGTGCCAGCAGCTTGGCTCGCGGGGGTGATGAATACGAGCAGTACTTC
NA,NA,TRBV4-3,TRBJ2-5,CASSQDGAVWETQYF,TGCGCCAGCAGCCAAGATGGGGCTGTATGGGAGACCCAGTACTTC
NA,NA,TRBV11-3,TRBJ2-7,CASSTGSSYEQYF,TGTGCCAGCAGTACAGGGAGCTCCTACGAGCAGTACTTC